The table lists the clone carrying this TCR beta chain with a few counts. The CDR3 loop spans 15 amino acids. V shed 2 bases and J shed 5 bases, with 15 bases lying between them. The germline gives CDR1 SGHAT, CDR2 FQNNGV. This specimen belongs to a study of regulatory T cells in long-lasting Graves disease. Arm-PCR of CDR3 regions and iRepertoire HTBI primers were the basis on which TCR beta libraries were built. MiXCR, applied by TCRdb to the multiplex PCR reads, yields one record per CDR3 protein. Among 500,000 or so distinct CDR3 sequences listed, roughly 15% were seen once. Time point described: newly diagnosed GD, antithyroid drugs for less than 3 months. Researchers made the TCR library from RNA that was extracted from PBMCs. These data were also filed under a second study, of T cells in Graves' hyperthyroidism and ophthalmopathy.

Source: peripheral blood mononuclear cells (PBMCs), taken at new diagnosis, from a patient treated with antithyroid drugs. The TCR comes from a woman aged 35-60 years with Graves disease. The chain carries TRBV11-2 and TRBJ1-2; D remains unclear. The CDR3 DNA reads TGTGCCAGCAGCTTAACGGACGGAGATGGATATGGCTACACCTTC. Encoded protein: CASSLTDGDGYGYTF.